The 28 T cell receptor beta chains given below trace back to one sample, sequenced in a study of blood T cell repertoires in COVID-19 (dated by TCRdb to between 2020 and 2021). The protocol used for the library was the immunoSEQ multiplex PCR assay. Not all clones reach the TCRdb copy of this immuneACCESS table, which keeps in-frame sequences only. Checked studies attribute under half of the gap to unresolved V genes and leave the rest unexplained. This sample comprises around 280,000 clones, around 90% of them detected only once. About 1.7% of the sample is held by the ten biggest clonotypes. The sample was PBMCs or T cells enriched from blood (not recorded which). These receptors all stem from a woman between 40 and 55 years old who had recovered from COVID-19.

The V gene is TRBV5-1, the J gene TRBJ1-2; D is unclear. The germline CDR1 and CDR2 sequences are SGHRS and YFSETQ. This CDR3 is 13 amino acids long. Trimming left V 1 base short and J 6 bases short, with 10 bases between. The CDR3 sequence is CASSLTDNHGYTF. The CDR3 region has the DNA TGCGCCAGCAGCTTGACAGACAACCATGGCTACACCTTC.

J is TRBJ2-7 and V is TRBV7-9; tentatively, D is TRBD2 (5 bases). Germline V CDR1 and CDR2: SEHNR, FQNEAQ (reference sequence). Trimming shortened V by 5 bases and J by 8 bases, and 16 bases separated the two germline ends. The CDR3 totals 13 residues. The CDR3 coding sequence is TGTGCCAGCAGCCCCCTTGCAGGAGGAAAGCAGTACTTC. This codes for CASSPLAGGKQYF.

The rearrangement joins TRBV30 to TRBJ1-2; D might be TRBD1 (6 bases). Germline lookup yields CDR1 GTSNPN and CDR2 SVGIG (reference sequence). The CDR3 runs to 13 residues. Trimming took 3 bases from V and 5 from J, leaving 13 bases between them. The CDR3 coding sequence is TGTGCCTGGAGAGGAGACAGGATTTATGGCTACACCTTC. Amino acid sequence: CAWRGDRIYGYTF.

The chain recombines TRBV3-1 (or the pseudogene TRBV3-2) with TRBJ2-1, with TRBD1 as a possible D gene (6 bases). The CDR3 spans 17 residues. The germline V gene encodes CDR1 LGHDT and CDR2 YNNKEL (reference sequence). Trimming cost V 0 bases and J 3 bases, with 15 bases left between them. The CDR3 DNA reads as TGTGCCAGCAGCCAAGATCTAAGAACAGGGCTCTACAATGAGCAGTTCTTC. This encodes CASSQDLRTGLYNEQFF.

The CDR3 bases are TGCGCCAGCAGCCAAGAGAGGGGGCTAGCGGGTCCGAACACCGGGGAGCTGTTTTTT. Its protein is CASSQERGLAGPNTGELFF. The chain uses TRBV4-1 and TRBJ2-2; a weak D match, TRBD2 (8 bases). CDR3 size: 19 residues. V lost 0 bases and J lost 0, with 17 bases in between. Germline lookup yields CDR1 MGHRA and CDR2 YSYEKL.

Judged by abundance, this clone is medium-sized. The rearrangement joins TRBV5-4 to TRBJ1-2, with 11 bases fitting TRBD1. The CDR3 consists of 18 residues. The germline CDR1 and CDR2 sequences are SGHNT and YYREEE (reference sequence). V dropped 0 bases and J dropped 2; count of bases not matched to a gene: 9. CDR3 loop: CASSLGTGGDIPNYGYTF. CDR3 DNA sequence: TGTGCCAGCAGCTTGGGGACAGGGGGCGATATACCGAACTATGGCTACACCTTC.

This sequence joins TRBV5-1 and TRBJ1-4, with D perhaps matching TRBD1 (5 bases). The CDR3 loop spans 15 amino acids. Germline CDR1 reads SGHRS; CDR2 reads YFSETQ. V was pared by 7 bases and J by 5 bases, with 18 bases between. In nucleotides, the CDR3 is TGCGCCAGCCAAAGGGGTGATGAGCTGAATGAAAAACTGTTTTTT. Residues: CASQRGDELNEKLFF.

V gene TRBV6-5 combines with J gene TRBJ2-1; 10 bases are a match to TRBD2. Germline assignment: CDR1 MNHEY and CDR2 SVGAGI. V was pared by 4 bases and J by 4 bases, with 7 bases of the junction left unmatched. The CDR3 runs 16 residues. CDR3 residues: CASSSKLAGRYNEQFF. The CDR3 DNA follows: TGTGCCAGCAGTTCCAAACTAGCGGGGCGATACAATGAGCAGTTCTTC.

The chain recombines TRBV6-5 with TRBJ1-1; unclear D gene. This CDR3 is 14 amino acids long. The germline V and J ends were trimmed by 10 bases and 0 bases, with 15 bases remaining between them. Per the germline V gene, CDR1 is MNHEY and CDR2 is SVGAGI. The CDR3 region is CAIRGGSLNTEAFF. DNA for the CDR3: TGTGCCATCCGCGGTGGCAGCCTGAACACTGAAGCTTTCTTT.

V is TRBV4-2 and J is TRBJ2-2, with 14 bases lining up with TRBD2. The germline CDR1 and CDR2 sequences are LGHNA and YNFKEQ. There are 14 residues in the CDR3. The junction had 3 bases not matched to a gene; V was cut back by 11 bases and J by 4 bases. For the CDR3, the DNA is TGTGCCGCTGGACTAGCGGGAGGCACCGGGGAGCTGTTTTTT. The encoded protein is CAAGLAGGTGELFF.

This chain joins TRBV19 and TRBJ1-2, with 7 bases matching TRBD1. Germline V CDR1 and CDR2: LNHDA, SQIVND (reference sequence). Unmatched junction bases numbered 6, after V lost 5 bases and J lost 0 bases. CDR3 length: 15 residues. CDR3 sequence reads: CASSFTGTANYGYTF. The DNA for the CDR3 is TGTGCCAGTAGTTTCACCGGGACAGCTAACTATGGCTACACCTTC.

Comment on this clone: Other DNA sequences within the sample encode an identical CDR3. The chain carries TRBV18 and TRBJ1-2; 10 bases are a match to TRBD1. V trimming: 3 bases; J trimming: 1 base; junction bases outside the gene matches: 2. CDR3 length equals 15 residues. Looked up from germline, CDR1 is KGHSH and CDR2 is LQKENI. Here the CDR3 DNA reads TGTGCCAGCTCACCCGACAGGGGGCTTAACTATGGCTACACCTTC. Translation gives CASSPDRGLNYGYTF. The variable domain in full, completed from reference TRBV18 and TRBJ1-2, reads NAGVMQNPRHLVRRRGQEARLRCSPMKGHSHVYWYRQLPEEGLKFMVYLQKENIIDESGMPKERFSAEFPKEGPSILRIQQVVRGDSAAYFCASSPDRGLNYGYTFGSGTRLTVV.

The chain has TRBV5-4 and TRBJ2-3; 7 bases align to TRBD2. Germline-derived CDR1 and CDR2 are SGHNT and YYREEE (reference sequence). CDR3 size: 18 residues. The V and J ends lost 0 bases and 2 bases, in that order; junction bases with no gene match: 12. DNA of the CDR3: TGTGCCAGCAGCTTGGCCGAGAATCGCGGGAGTAACACAGATACGCAGTATTTT. Encoded protein: CASSLAENRGSNTDTQYF.

The J gene is TRBJ1-1, the V gene TRBV29-1, with no clear D. This CDR3 spans 13 amino acids. Deletions cut 4 bases from V and 2 bases from J, with 11 bases between. Germline CDR1 and CDR2: SQVTM and ANQGSEA. CDR3 loop: CSVGGVTNTEAFF. CDR3 in DNA: TGCAGCGTTGGCGGGGTTACCAACACTGAAGCTTTCTTT.

The CDR3 sequence: CASSESGTDYEQYF. CDR3 in DNA: TGTGCCAGCAGTGAATCGGGGACAGACTACGAGCAGTACTTC. The chain carries TRBV25-1 and TRBJ2-7; TRBD1 agrees at 7 bases. The length of the CDR3 is 14 residues. The V gene end was trimmed by 1 base and the J gene end by 3 bases; junction bases not matched to a gene: 3. In germline, CDR1 is MGHDK, CDR2 SYGVNS.

The V and J genes are TRBV19 and TRBJ2-2; TRBD1 matches at 7 bases. Germline trimming cut 3 bases from V and 3 bases from J; bases unmatched to any gene: 4. From germline, CDR1 is LNHDA and CDR2 SQIVND (reference sequence). This CDR3 is 15 amino acids long. The DNA for the CDR3 is TGTGCCAGTAGTATTGGGCAGGGGGACACCGGGGAGCTGTTTTTT. Translated, it gives CASSIGQGDTGELFF.

The CDR3: CSARTTSGGDDNEQFF. The CDR3 coding sequence is TGCAGCGCCCGAACGACTAGCGGGGGGGATGACAATGAGCAGTTCTTC. The rearrangement uses TRBV29-1 and TRBJ2-1; TRBD2 matches 14 bases. The CDR3 covers 16 residues. Germline lookup yields CDR1 SQVTM and CDR2 ANQGSEA. V lost 7 bases and J lost 5; bases outside the gene matches: 10.

For the CDR3, the DNA is TGTGCCAGCAGTTTAACCCCAGGGGTGAGCTTAGGCACCTTC. Translating it yields CASSLTPGVSLGTF. V is TRBV27 and J is TRBJ1-2; D perhaps matches TRBD1 (6 bases). The CDR3 contains 14 residues. Trimming stripped 2 bases from V and 13 bases from J, with 20 bases between. Germline-derived CDR1 and CDR2 are MNHEY and SMNVEV (reference sequence).

The rearrangement joins TRBV19 to TRBJ2-1; 7 bases line up with TRBD2. The V and J ends lost 7 bases and 3 bases, in that order; junction bases with no gene match: 3. Germline CDR1 LNHDA, CDR2 SQIVND (reference sequence). This CDR3 contains 13 residues. The CDR3 is CASKRDYYNEQFF. DNA of the CDR3: TGTGCCAGTAAGCGGGACTACTACAATGAGCAGTTCTTC.

The chain employs TRBV14 and TRBJ1-2; D uncertain. The length of the CDR3 is 17 residues. Trimming took off 0 bases at V and 7 bases at J, with 21 bases between the two ends. Germline V gene data show CDR1 as SGHDN and CDR2 as FVKESK. The CDR3 coding sequence is TGTGCCAGCAGCCAAGAGGGAGCCAAGGCGATGAGCTCTGGCTACACCTTC. It specifies CASSQEGAKAMSSGYTF.

The rearrangement links TRBV4-1 to TRBJ2-2; 15 positions agree with TRBD2. CDR1 and CDR2 from the germline V gene are MGHRA and YSYEKL. The CDR3 length is 18 residues. V shed 2 bases, J shed 7 bases, and the junction held 8 bases outside the gene matches. As DNA, the CDR3 is TGCGCCAGCAGCCAATGGGGACTAGCGGGAGGCCGGGGCGGGGAGCTGTTTTTT. Protein sequence: CASSQWGLAGGRGGELFF.

The chain uses TRBV5-1 and TRBJ1-1; perhaps TRBD1 as D (6 bases). Germline V gene data show CDR1 as SGHRS and CDR2 as YFSETQ. The CDR3 covers 16 residues. Trimming removed 4 bases at V and 0 bases at J, with 16 bases between. The CDR3, as DNA: TGCGCCAGCAGCCTGACTTACAGGGAGATGAACACTGAAGCTTTCTTT. Translation: CASSLTYREMNTEAFF. Looking up the rest from reference TRBV5-1 and TRBJ1-1 gives the full variable domain: KAGVTQTPRYLIKTRGQQVTLSCSPISGHRSVSWYQQTPGQGLQFLFEYFSETQRNKGNFPGRFSGRQFSNSRSEMNVSTLELGDSALYLCASSLTYREMNTEAFFGQGTRLTVV.

This chain links TRBV21-1 with TRBJ1-1; the tabulated D call, TRBD1, remains unverified against the DNA. TRBV21-1 is a recognized pseudogene. The CDR3 sequence is 13 residues long. CDR3 loop: CASSKDRVIEAFF. CDR3 sequence (DNA): TGTGCCAGCAGCAAGGACAGGGTCATTGAAGCTTTCTTT.

The CDR3 DNA reads as TGCGCCAGCAGCCTGGACAGGGTTGTGCGGGATACGCAGTATTTT. Translating it yields CASSLDRVVRDTQYF. The chain employs TRBV5-1 and TRBJ2-3; the match to TRBD1 covers 8 bases. Germline lookup yields CDR1 SGHRS and CDR2 YFSETQ. This CDR3 region has 15 residues. V trimming: 4 bases; J trimming: 6 bases; junction bases outside the gene matches: 10. Together with reference TRBV5-1 and TRBJ2-3, the CDR3 gives the full variable domain: KAGVTQTPRYLIKTRGQQVTLSCSPISGHRSVSWYQQTPGQGLQFLFEYFSETQRNKGNFPGRFSGRQFSNSRSEMNVSTLELGDSALYLCASSLDRVVRDTQYFGPGTRLTVL.

In the case of this clone: A read error may account for a junction end that differs from germline. The chain carries TRBV18 and TRBJ2-2, with D tentatively TRBD2 (5 bases). Germline V gene data show CDR1 as KGHSH and CDR2 as LQKENI. The CDR3 length is 14 residues. CDR3 protein: CASSPGTNTGELFF. The CDR3, as DNA: TGTGCCAGCTCACCAGGAACGAACACCGGGGAACTGTTTTTT.

The chain couples TRBV7-8 to TRBJ1-1, with a weak D call TRBD1 (5 bases). CDR1 and CDR2 (germline): SGHVS, FQNEAQ. Trimming shortened V by 6 bases and J by 3 bases, and 11 bases separated the two germline ends. The CDR3 totals 13 residues. CDR3 amino acids: CASSLIQDTEAFF. CDR3 coding DNA: TGTGCCAGCAGTCTAATACAGGACACTGAAGCTTTCTTT.

The chain couples TRBV18 to TRBJ2-7; 9 nucleotides match TRBD1. The CDR3 loop spans 14 amino acids. From germline, CDR1 is KGHSH and CDR2 LQKENI. With V trimmed by 6 bases and J by 3 bases, 6 bases remained unmatched. CDR3 bases: TGTGCCAGCTCTCTGGACAGGGGATTCTACGAGCAGTACTTC. Its translation: CASSLDRGFYEQYF.

This rearrangement joins TRBV18 to TRBJ1-6, with D unclear. V was trimmed by 6 bases and J by 0 bases, leaving 15 bases between them. The CDR3 length is 17 residues. Germline lookup yields CDR1 KGHSH and CDR2 LQKENI. The CDR3 loop reads CASSLRVSSSYNSPLHF. The CDR3 DNA reads TGTGCCAGCTCGCTCCGGGTCTCCAGCTCCTATAATTCACCCCTCCACTTT.